This TCR beta chain was sequenced during a study of T cells in Graves' hyperthyroidism and ophthalmopathy. Amplification of TCR beta CDR3 regions was performed using RNA transcripts as template. The study used the HTBI primer set for a first-round RT-PCR of the TCR CDR3. A single record per CDR3 protein comes from TCRdb applying MiXCR to the multiplex PCR reads. The repertoire holds around 300,000 distinct CDR3 sequences, with 11% to 15% as singletons. CDR3 size: 19 residues. Germline V lookup: CDR1 MDHEN, CDR2 SYDVKM. Deletions cut 7 bases from V and 7 bases from J, with 31 bases between. This clonotype was observed many times. Newly diagnosed hyperthyroidism, duration under 2 months, in patients aged 18 to 65.

What was sequenced was blood. The rearrangement uses TRBV28 and TRBJ2-2; D is perhaps TRBD1 (6 bases). The TCR comes from a woman in her 30s with Graves' hyperthyroidism. CDR3 in DNA: TGTGCCAGCACCGAGACATGGGGGCCGGTGGGACCGTCGGGCGGGGAGCTGTTTTTT. Its translation: CASTETWGPVGPSGGELFF.